What follows are 16 T cell receptor beta chains derived from one specimen sequenced in a study of beta chain features in type 1 diabetes. Study conclusions and caveats: Type 1 diabetes patients had TCRB CDR3s that were shorter (moderately but significantly so) in all four CD4+ subsets.

For these receptors, no antigen is known. Investigators reverse transcribed all isolated RNA, so they sequenced expressed TCRB transcripts. Produced via immunoSEQ multiplex PCR; TCRdb's table is partial and in-frame only. The table lists hundreds of thousands of clones, roughly 12% of them singletons. The sequenced sample was naive CD4+ T cells from blood. The receptors derive from a woman under 30 with type 1 diabetes.

This clone came up a few times. This chain connects TRBV25-1 to TRBJ2-7, with TRBD1 matching 10 bases. The CDR3 is 14 residues long. V shed 2 bases, J shed 2 bases, and the junction held 0 bases outside the gene matches. Germline CDR1 reads MGHDK; CDR2 reads SYGVNS. The CDR3 loop reads CASSEGQGAYEQYF. The CDR3 coding sequence is TGTGCCAGCAGTGAAGGACAGGGGGCCTACGAGCAGTACTTC.

This chain joins TRBV25-1 and TRBJ1-4, with D maybe TRBD1 (6 bases). Deletions cut 2 bases from V and 0 bases from J, with 10 bases between. The CDR3 has 16 residues. The germline gives CDR1 MGHDK, CDR2 SYGVNS. The CDR3: CASSEGQWTTNEKLFF. In nucleotides, the CDR3 is TGTGCCAGCAGTGAAGGACAGTGGACAACTAATGAAAAACTGTTTTTT. Together with reference TRBV25-1 and TRBJ1-4, the CDR3 gives the full variable domain: EADIYQTPRYLVIGTGKKITLECSQTMGHDKMYWYQQDPGMELHLIHYSYGVNSTEKGDLSSESTVSRIRTEHFPLTLESARPSHTSQYLCASSEGQWTTNEKLFFGSGTQLSVL.

The chain is built from TRBV5-1 and TRBJ2-7; TRBD1 aligns across 11 bases. V dropped 0 bases and J dropped 9; count of bases not matched to a gene: 8. Germline CDR1 and CDR2: SGHRS and YFSETQ. The CDR3 length is 15 residues. The CDR3 loop reads CASSLAGTGGDVQYF. CDR3 in DNA: TGCGCCAGCAGCTTGGCGGGGACAGGGGGAGATGTGCAGTACTTC.

This chain joins TRBV5-4 and TRBJ2-3; possibly TRBD2 for D (7 bases). V was pared by 9 bases and J by 4 bases, with 15 bases between. Germline loops: CDR1 SGHNT, CDR2 YYREEE (reference sequence). The CDR3 covers 13 residues. This CDR3 reads CATKGGIADTQYF. The CDR3 bases are TGTGCCACCAAGGGGGGGATCGCAGATACGCAGTATTTT.

The CDR3 sequence is CASSNSPVATF. The DNA of the CDR3 is TGTGCCAGCAGCAATAGCCCCGTCGCGACCTTC. The rearrangement joins TRBV11-3 to TRBJ1-2; no firm D call. This CDR3 has 11 residues. The germline V gene has CDR1 SGHNT and CDR2 YENEEA. Trimming took off 5 bases at V and 14 bases at J, with 15 bases between the two ends. The full variable domain, rest sourced from reference TRBV11-3 and TRBJ1-2, is EAGVVQSPRYKIIEKKQPVAFWCNPISGHNTLYWYLQNLGQGPELLIRYENEEAVDDSQLPKDRFSAERLKGVDSTLKIQPAELGDSAVYLCASSNSPVATFGSGTRLTVV.

V and J are TRBV4-3 and TRBJ2-2, with TRBD2 as a possible D gene (6 bases). V was trimmed by 3 bases and J by 7 bases, leaving 15 bases between them. CDR3 length: 15 residues. Germline V lookup: CDR1 LGHNA, CDR2 YSLEER. The CDR3 DNA sequence: TGCGCCAGCAGCCACCACGTAGAGCGGGTCGGGGAGCTGTTTTTT. This encodes CASSHHVERVGELFF.

The rearrangement links TRBV18 to TRBJ2-7, with TRBD2 matching 8 bases. The CDR3 length is 16 residues. Germline V gene sequence: CDR1 KGHSH, CDR2 LQKENI. V lost 2 bases to trimming and J lost 0 bases; unmatched junction nucleotides: 6. This CDR3 reads CASSPFGAGDSYEQYF. CDR3 in DNA: TGTGCCAGCTCACCATTCGGAGCGGGGGACTCCTACGAGCAGTACTTC. Supplemented by reference TRBV18 and TRBJ2-7, the full variable domain reads NAGVMQNPRHLVRRRGQEARLRCSPMKGHSHVYWYRQLPEEGLKFMVYLQKENIIDESGMPKERFSAEFPKEGPSILRIQQVVRGDSAAYFCASSPFGAGDSYEQYFGPGTRLTVT.

Notes on this clone: Other DNA sequences in the sample encode the same CDR3. The CDR3 loop is CASSYSAGSGANVLTF. The CDR3 nucleotides are TGTGCCAGCAGTTACTCCGCCGGTTCTGGGGCCAACGTCCTGACTTTC. The genes are TRBV6-5 and TRBJ2-6; D is unresolved. The CDR3 extends over 16 amino acids. Germline CDR1 and CDR2: MNHEY and SVGAGI. V lost 0 bases to trimming and J lost 1 base, with 7 bases between them.

This clone was observed a few times. The chain employs TRBV4-3 and TRBJ2-3, with 8 bases aligning to TRBD2. The CDR3 is 13 amino acids. With 4 bases clipped from V and 5 bases from J, the junction kept 2 bases outside the gene matches. In germline, CDR1 is LGHNA, CDR2 YSLEER. CDR3 nucleotides: TGCGCCAGCAGCCGCGCGGGGGGAGATACGCAGTATTTT. Encoded protein: CASSRAGGDTQYF.

The rearrangement links TRBV5-4 to TRBJ2-3; maybe TRBD2 (5 bases). Per germline, CDR1 SGHNT and CDR2 YYREEE (reference sequence). The CDR3 is 15 residues long. Trimming stripped 5 bases from V and 0 bases from J, with 13 bases between. The CDR3 DNA follows: TGTGCCAGCAGGCCGACAAGGACTAGCACAGATACGCAGTATTTT. Translation gives CASRPTRTSTDTQYF.

This clone has only a few counts. The chain is built from TRBV14 and TRBJ2-7, with D uncertain. CDR3 length equals 13 residues. The germline gives CDR1 SGHDN, CDR2 FVKESK. Trimming shortened V by 0 bases and J by 2 bases, and 5 bases separated the two germline ends. The CDR3 protein is CASSQDSPYEQYF. DNA for the CDR3: TGTGCCAGCAGCCAAGACTCTCCCTACGAGCAGTACTTC.

This clone was seen only a few times. The chain employs TRBV4-2 and TRBJ2-7; D unclear. The ends were cut back, 1 base at V and 0 bases at J, with 10 bases in the middle. In germline, CDR1 is LGHNA, CDR2 YNFKEQ. This CDR3 region has 15 residues. The CDR3 nucleotides are TGTGCCAGCAGCCAAGTACTCCGAAGCTCCTACGAGCAGTACTTC. Translated: CASSQVLRSSYEQYF.

This clone has more than one count but fewer than ten. The CDR3 protein is CASSPPSVLGTDTQYF. The CDR3 nucleotides are TGTGCCAGCTCACCACCGTCGGTCTTGGGCACAGATACGCAGTATTTT. The rearrangement joins TRBV18 to TRBJ2-3; D is undetermined. Deletions cut 0 bases from V and 1 base from J, with 11 bases between. Germline CDR1 KGHSH, CDR2 LQKENI. The CDR3 sequence is 16 residues long.

The V call is TRBV4-1, the J call TRBJ2-7; TRBD2 might be the D (6 bases). Per germline, CDR1 MGHRA and CDR2 YSYEKL. This CDR3 has 12 amino acids. Trimming stripped 0 bases from V and 12 bases from J, with 12 bases between. CDR3 sequence (DNA): TGCGCCAGCAGCCAAGAAGGGACTCATCGGTACTTC. This translates into CASSQEGTHRYF.

The chain joins TRBV2 to TRBJ2-3; TRBD1 is a possible D gene (5 bases). CDR1 and CDR2 from the germline V gene are SNHLY and FYNNEI. There are 13 residues in the CDR3. V lost 5 bases and J 5 bases, leaving 11 bases between the germline ends. The DNA for the CDR3 is TGTGCCAGCAGTAACCTAAGGGGAGATACGCAGTATTTT. Its protein product is CASSNLRGDTQYF.

The rearrangement links TRBV2 to TRBJ1-1; 8 bases match TRBD1. Germline CDR1 reads SNHLY; CDR2 reads FYNNEI. CDR3 length: 13 amino acids. V was clipped by 9 bases and J by 11 bases; unmatched bases: 14. The CDR3: CASTPDRGIEAFF. The CDR3 DNA follows: TGTGCCAGTACGCCCGACAGGGGAATTGAGGCTTTCTTT.